This TCR beta chain was identified in a study of CD8 T cells in Susac syndrome. Trimming left V 6 bases short and J 0 bases short, with 18 bases between. Germline values: CDR1 MDHEN, CDR2 SYDVKM. The CDR3 length is 16 residues. In this sample, this clonotype turned up once. RNA totalling about 0.5 to 1 ug underwent reverse transcription with random hexamers. The amplification used immunoSEQ multiplex PCR on TCR beta CDR3; it spanned 54 Vbeta and 13 Jbeta. TCRdb re-analysed the immunoSEQ multiplex PCR reads in MiXCR, keeping a single row per CDR3 protein. The sample contains over 300,000 distinct CDR3 sequences, around 90% of which appear only once.

Input material: CD4+ T cells from PBMCs. This rearrangement joins TRBV28 to TRBJ2-7, with a tentative D call TRBD1 (7 bases). This receptor was identified in a human donor with multiple sclerosis. CDR3 nucleotide sequence: TGTGCCAGCAGCACGGGCGGGACAGCGAGCTCCTACGAGCAGTACTTC. This gives the protein CASSTGGTASSYEQYF. The full variable domain, rest sourced from reference TRBV28 and TRBJ2-7, is DVKVTQSSRYLVKRTGEKVFLECVQDMDHENMFWYRQDPGLGLRLIYFSYDVKMKEKGDIPEGYSVSREKKERFSLILESASTNQTSMYLCASSTGGTASSYEQYFGPGTRLTVT.